Following are 6 T cell receptor beta chains from one sample sequenced in a study of OX40 agonist ivuxolimab in advanced cancers. Sequenced by immunoSEQ multiplex PCR; TCRdb stores in-frame clones only, minus some. The sample consists of under 80,000 clones, roughly 80% of them appearing once. The sample in question was CD4+ or CD8+ T cells sorted from blood, obtained in a trial of the OX40 agonist ivuxolimab. The receptor set was obtained from an adult with an advanced solid tumor such as melanoma, head and neck, liver or kidney cancer.

The chain carries TRBV6-5 and TRBJ1-3, with D possibly being TRBD1 (6 bases). CDR1 MNHEY and CDR2 SVGAGI come from the germline V gene. V was cut by 0 bases and J by 7 bases, with 13 bases left in between. The CDR3 has 15 residues. The CDR3 here is CASSYSGTRGNTIYF. In nucleotides, the CDR3 is TGTGCCAGCAGTTACTCCGGGACAAGGGGGAACACCATATATTTT.

The chain recombines TRBV5-1 with TRBJ2-3, with D tentatively TRBD1 (6 bases). The germline gives CDR1 SGHRS, CDR2 YFSETQ. V lost 2 bases and J lost 0, with 13 bases in between. This CDR3 has 16 amino acids. This CDR3 is CASSFGTDRSTDTQYF. CDR3 DNA: TGCGCCAGCAGCTTCGGGACGGACAGAAGCACAGATACGCAGTATTTT.

The chain joins TRBV5-1 to TRBJ1-2, with D possibly matching TRBD1 (5 bases). Germline CDR1 reads SGHRS; CDR2 reads YFSETQ. The V end lost 6 bases, the J end lost 6 bases, and 15 bases lay between the germline ends. The CDR3 is made up of 13 amino acids. The CDR3 spells CASTLTGRDGYTF. Here the CDR3 DNA reads TGCGCCAGCACCCTAACAGGAAGGGATGGCTACACCTTC.

The rearrangement uses TRBV19 and TRBJ2-1; D possibly corresponds to TRBD1 (6 bases). V was clipped by 6 bases and J by 2 bases, with 11 bases between them. This CDR3 contains 14 residues. The V gene's germline CDR1 is LNHDA and CDR2 SQIVND (reference sequence). The CDR3 DNA follows: TGTGCCAGTAGACCGGGACAAACCTACAATGAGCAGTTCTTC. Amino acid sequence: CASRPGQTYNEQFF.

The chain couples TRBV11-2 to TRBJ1-1, with D perhaps matching TRBD1 (5 bases). V was clipped by 5 bases and J by 1 base, with 11 bases between them. The CDR3 has 14 amino acids. Germline CDR1 and CDR2: SGHAT and FQNNGV. This CDR3 reads CASSPQGGNTEAFF. The CDR3 DNA is TGTGCCAGCAGCCCCCAGGGAGGGAACACTGAAGCTTTCTTT.

The genes are TRBV9 and TRBJ2-1; tentative D call: TRBD1 (6 bases). This CDR3 contains 12 residues. V lost 4 bases to trimming and J lost 6 bases, with 8 bases between them. Germline lookup yields CDR1 SGDLS and CDR2 YYNGEE. DNA of the CDR3: TGTGCCAGCAGCAAAGGGGGCAATGAGCAGTTCTTC. Encoded protein: CASSKGGNEQFF.